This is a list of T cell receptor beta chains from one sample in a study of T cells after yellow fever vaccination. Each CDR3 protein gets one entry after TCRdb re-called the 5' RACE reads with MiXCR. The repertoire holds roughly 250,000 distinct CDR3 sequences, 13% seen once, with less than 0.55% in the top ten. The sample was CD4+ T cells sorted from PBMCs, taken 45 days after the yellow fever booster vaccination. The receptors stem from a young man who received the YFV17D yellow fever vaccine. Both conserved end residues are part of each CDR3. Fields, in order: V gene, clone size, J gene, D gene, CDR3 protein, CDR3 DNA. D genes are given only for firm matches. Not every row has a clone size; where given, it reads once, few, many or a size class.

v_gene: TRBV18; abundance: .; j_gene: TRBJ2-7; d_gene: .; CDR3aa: CASSPNGRKTYEQYF; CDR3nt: TGTGCCAGCTCACCAAATGGACGCAAGACCTACGAGCAGTACTTC
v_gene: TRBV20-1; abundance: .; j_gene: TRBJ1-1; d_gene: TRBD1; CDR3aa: CSARGADRGRAFF; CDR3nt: TGCAGTGCTAGGGGGGCCGACAGGGGGCGAGCTTTCTTT
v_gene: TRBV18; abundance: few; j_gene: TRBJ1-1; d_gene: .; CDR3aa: CASSGAPSTEAFF; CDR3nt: TGTGCCAGCTCAGGTGCCCCGTCAACTGAAGCTTTCTTT
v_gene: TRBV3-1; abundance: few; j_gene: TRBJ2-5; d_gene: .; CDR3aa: CASSHRVVETQYF; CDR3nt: TGTGCCAGCAGCCACAGGGTGGTGGAGACCCAGTACTTC
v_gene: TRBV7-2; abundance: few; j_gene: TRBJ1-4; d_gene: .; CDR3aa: CASSPPGNEKLFF; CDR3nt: TGTGCCAGCAGCCCCCCCGGGAATGAAAAACTGTTTTTT
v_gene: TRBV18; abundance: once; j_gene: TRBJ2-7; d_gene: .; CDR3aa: CASTEGSSYEQYF; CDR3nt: TGTGCCAGCACTGAGGGGAGCTCCTACGAGCAGTACTTC
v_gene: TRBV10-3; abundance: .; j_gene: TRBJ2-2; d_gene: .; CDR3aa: CAIRTSYSTGELFF; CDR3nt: TGTGCCATCAGGACTAGTTACAGCACCGGGGAGCTGTTTTTT
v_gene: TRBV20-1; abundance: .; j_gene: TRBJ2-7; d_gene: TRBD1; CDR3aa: CSARGDRPEQYF; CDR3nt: TGCAGTGCTAGGGGGGACAGGCCTGAGCAGTACTTC
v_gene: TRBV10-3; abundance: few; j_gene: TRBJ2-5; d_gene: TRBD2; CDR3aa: CAISESGGGETQYF; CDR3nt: TGTGCCATCAGTGAGTCTGGGGGAGGGGAGACCCAGTACTTC
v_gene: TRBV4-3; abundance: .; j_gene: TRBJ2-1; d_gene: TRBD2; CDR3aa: CASSQTTSGYNEQFF; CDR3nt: TGCGCCAGCAGCCAAACGACTAGCGGATATAATGAGCAGTTCTTC
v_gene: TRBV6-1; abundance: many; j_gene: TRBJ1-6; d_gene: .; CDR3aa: CASTREGDGPNSPLHF; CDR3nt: TGTGCCAGCACCCGCGAGGGGGACGGGCCTAATTCACCCCTCCACTTT
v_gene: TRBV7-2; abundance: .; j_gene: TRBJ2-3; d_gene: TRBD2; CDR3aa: CASSFAGGTDTQYF; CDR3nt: TGTGCCAGCAGCTTTGCGGGAGGGACAGATACGCAGTATTTT
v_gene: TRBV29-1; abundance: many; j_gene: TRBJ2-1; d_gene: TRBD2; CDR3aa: CSVSGSNSNEQFF; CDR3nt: TGCAGCGTTAGCGGGAGTAATTCCAATGAGCAGTTCTTC
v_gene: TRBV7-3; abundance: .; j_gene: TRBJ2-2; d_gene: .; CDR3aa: CASSPRTTANTGELFF; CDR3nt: TGTGCCAGCAGCCCAAGGACTACCGCGAACACCGGGGAGCTGTTTTTT
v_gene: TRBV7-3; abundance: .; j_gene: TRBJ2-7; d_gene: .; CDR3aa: CASSGPRDLYTSYEQYF; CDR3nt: TGTGCCAGCAGCGGACCCAGGGATCTCTATACTTCCTACGAGCAGTACTTC
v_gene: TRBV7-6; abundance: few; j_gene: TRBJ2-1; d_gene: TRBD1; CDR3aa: CASSSWTGGYNEQFF; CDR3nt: TGTGCCAGCAGCTCTTGGACAGGGGGCTACAATGAGCAGTTCTTC
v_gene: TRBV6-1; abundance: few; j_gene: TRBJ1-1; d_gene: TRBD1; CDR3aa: CASSPGTGHLNTEAFF; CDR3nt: TGTGCCAGCAGTCCGGGGACAGGGCACCTTAACACTGAAGCTTTCTTT
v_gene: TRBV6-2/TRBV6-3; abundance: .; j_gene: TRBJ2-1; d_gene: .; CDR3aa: CASRRSPERYEQFF; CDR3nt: TGTGCCAGTCGGAGAAGCCCAGAGCGCTATGAGCAGTTCTTC
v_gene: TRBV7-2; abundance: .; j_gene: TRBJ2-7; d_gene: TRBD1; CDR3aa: CASSPGKGTGGGEQYF; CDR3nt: TGTGCCAGCAGCCCCGGGAAAGGGACAGGGGGCGGCGAGCAGTACTTC
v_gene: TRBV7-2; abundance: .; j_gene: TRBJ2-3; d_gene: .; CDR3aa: CASSLFGLGGTDTQYF; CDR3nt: TGTGCCAGCAGCTTATTTGGGCTTGGGGGCACAGATACGCAGTATTTT
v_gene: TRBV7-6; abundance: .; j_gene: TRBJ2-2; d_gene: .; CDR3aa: CASSLNPRLNTGELFF; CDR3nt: TGTGCCAGCAGCTTAAACCCCCGATTGAACACCGGGGAGCTGTTTTTT
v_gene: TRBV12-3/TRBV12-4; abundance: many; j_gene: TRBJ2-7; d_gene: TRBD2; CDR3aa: CASSLTSGRNEQYF; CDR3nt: TGTGCCAGCAGCCTTACTAGCGGGAGAAACGAGCAGTACTTC
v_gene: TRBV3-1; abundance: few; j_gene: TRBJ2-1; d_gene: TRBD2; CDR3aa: CASSQESSGRANEQFF; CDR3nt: TGTGCCAGCAGCCAAGAATCCAGCGGGAGAGCCAATGAGCAGTTCTTC
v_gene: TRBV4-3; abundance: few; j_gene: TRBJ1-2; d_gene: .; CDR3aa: CASSQEADSRNNYGYTF; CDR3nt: TGCGCCAGCAGCCAAGAAGCCGACAGTAGGAATAACTATGGCTACACCTTC
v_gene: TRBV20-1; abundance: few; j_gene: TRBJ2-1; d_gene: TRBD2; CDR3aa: CSAHLGLASSYNEQFF; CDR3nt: TGCAGTGCTCACCTTGGACTAGCATCATCCTACAATGAGCAGTTCTTC
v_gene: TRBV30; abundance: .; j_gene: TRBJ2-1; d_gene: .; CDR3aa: CAWSVGQLILHNEQFF; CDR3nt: TGTGCCTGGAGTGTCGGGCAGCTGATCCTACACAATGAGCAGTTCTTC
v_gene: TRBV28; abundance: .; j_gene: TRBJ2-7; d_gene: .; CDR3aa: CASSGRQSYEQYF; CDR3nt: TGTGCCAGCAGTGGTCGACAGAGTTACGAGCAGTACTTC
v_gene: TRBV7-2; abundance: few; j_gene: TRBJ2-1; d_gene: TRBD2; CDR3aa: CASTLGASGKGEQFF; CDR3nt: TGTGCCAGCACCCTTGGGGCTAGCGGGAAGGGTGAGCAGTTCTTC
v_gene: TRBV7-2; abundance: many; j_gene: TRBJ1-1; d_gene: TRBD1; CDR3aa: CASRLQGYTEAFF; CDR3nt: TGTGCCAGCAGGTTACAGGGGTACACTGAAGCTTTCTTT
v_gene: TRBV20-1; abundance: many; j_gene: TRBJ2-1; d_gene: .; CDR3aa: CSAREAGSTYNEQFF; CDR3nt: TGCAGTGCTAGAGAGGCGGGGTCCACCTACAATGAGCAGTTCTTC
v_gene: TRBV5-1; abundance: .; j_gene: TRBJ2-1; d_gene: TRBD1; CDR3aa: CTSKNDRGDNEQFF; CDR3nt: TGCACCAGCAAAAACGACAGGGGGGACAATGAGCAGTTCTTC
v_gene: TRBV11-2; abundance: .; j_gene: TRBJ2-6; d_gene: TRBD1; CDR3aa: CASSSPLGQGNSWANVLTF; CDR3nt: TGTGCCAGCAGCTCTCCCTTGGGACAGGGTAACTCTTGGGCCAACGTCCTGACTTTC
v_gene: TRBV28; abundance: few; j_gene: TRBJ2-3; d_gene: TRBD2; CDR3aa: CASSLTGLAGITDTQYF; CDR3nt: TGTGCCAGCAGTTTAACGGGACTAGCGGGTATCACAGATACGCAGTATTTT
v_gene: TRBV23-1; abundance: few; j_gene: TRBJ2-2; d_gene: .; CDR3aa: CASSQSFPASGELFF; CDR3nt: TGCGCCAGCAGTCAATCGTTCCCAGCTTCCGGGGAGCTGTTTTTT
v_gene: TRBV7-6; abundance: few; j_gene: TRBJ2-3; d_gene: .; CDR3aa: CASSAGGGSDTQYF; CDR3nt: TGTGCCAGCAGCGCAGGAGGGGGCTCAGATACGCAGTATTTT
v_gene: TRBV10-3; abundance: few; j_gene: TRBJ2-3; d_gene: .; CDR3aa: CAISGDRPDTQYF; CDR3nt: TGTGCCATCAGTGGGGATCGTCCAGATACGCAGTATTTT
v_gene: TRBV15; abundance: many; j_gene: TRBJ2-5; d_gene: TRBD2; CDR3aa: CATSRDRAGGKFWTQYF; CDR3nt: TGTGCCACCAGCAGAGATAGAGCGGGAGGGAAATTCTGGACCCAGTACTTC
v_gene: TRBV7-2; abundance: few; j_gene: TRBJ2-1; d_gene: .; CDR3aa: CASRGAGVNNEQFF; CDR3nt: TGTGCCAGCAGGGGTGCCGGGGTGAACAATGAGCAGTTCTTC
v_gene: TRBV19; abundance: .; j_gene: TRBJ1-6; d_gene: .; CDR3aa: CASSENTNSPLHF; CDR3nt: TGTGCCAGTAGTGAGAACACGAATTCACCCCTCCACTTT
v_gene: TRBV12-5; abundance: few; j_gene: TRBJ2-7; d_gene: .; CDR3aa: CASGLVIGNEQYF; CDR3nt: TGTGCTAGTGGTTTGGTAATAGGGAACGAGCAGTACTTC
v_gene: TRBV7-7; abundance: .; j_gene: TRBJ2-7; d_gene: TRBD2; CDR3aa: CASSCAALAADYEQYF; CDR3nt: TGTGCCAGCAGCTGCGCCGCACTAGCGGCCGACTACGAGCAGTACTTC
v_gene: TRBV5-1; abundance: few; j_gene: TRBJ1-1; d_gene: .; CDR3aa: CASSLNGDTEAFF; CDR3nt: TGCGCCAGCAGTTTAAACGGTGACACTGAAGCTTTCTTT
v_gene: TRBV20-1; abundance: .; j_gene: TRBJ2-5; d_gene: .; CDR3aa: CSSPRKETQYF; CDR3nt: TGCAGTTCACCCAGGAAAGAGACCCAGTACTTC
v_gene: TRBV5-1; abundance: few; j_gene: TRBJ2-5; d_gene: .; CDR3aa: CASSVNLARGETQYF; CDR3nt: TGCGCCAGCAGCGTAAACCTAGCCCGGGGAGAGACCCAGTACTTC
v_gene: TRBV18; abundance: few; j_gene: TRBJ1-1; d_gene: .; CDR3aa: CASSPRSRNTEAFF; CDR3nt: TGTGCCAGCTCACCAAGGTCAAGAAACACTGAAGCTTTCTTT
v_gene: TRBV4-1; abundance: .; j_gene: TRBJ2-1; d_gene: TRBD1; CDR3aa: CASSQAGQGPGEQFF; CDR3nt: TGCGCCAGCAGCCAAGCGGGACAGGGTCCCGGGGAGCAGTTCTTC
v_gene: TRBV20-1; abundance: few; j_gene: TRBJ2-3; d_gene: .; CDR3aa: CSAILVNADTQYF; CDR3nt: TGCAGTGCCATACTAGTAAACGCAGATACGCAGTATTTT
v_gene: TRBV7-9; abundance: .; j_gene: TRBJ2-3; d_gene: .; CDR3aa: CASSQQGNTQYF; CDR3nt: TGTGCCAGCAGCCAGCAAGGCAATACGCAGTATTTT